The 25 T cell receptor beta chains below come from one sample, sequenced in a study of T cell repertoires in cytomegalovirus infection. No antigens are known for them. TCRdb itself ran the reads through MiXCR, one entry per CDR3 protein. The sample consists of 100,000 to 150,000 distinct CDR3 sequences, 20% to 30% of them appearing once. Sequencing was performed on PBMCs, sequenced either directly or after in vitro stimulation (not recorded which). These receptors all come from a human donor in good health (CMV status not recorded). Some clones in this sample may be carry-over from other donors' samples.

The chain joins TRBV7-4 to TRBJ2-7, with D perhaps TRBD2 (6 bases). Germline-derived CDR1 and CDR2 are SGHVT and SQSDAQ. The CDR3 is made up of 13 amino acids. Trimming cost V 4 bases and J 5 bases, with 12 bases left between them. In DNA form, the CDR3 reads TGTGCCAGCAGCTCAGGGAGGTATAACGAGCAGTACGTC. It translates to CASSSGRYNEQYV.

This clonotype has more than one count but fewer than ten. V is TRBV25-1 and J is TRBJ1-2; possible D gene TRBD1, 5 bases. Trimming removed 5 bases at V and 4 bases at J, with 8 bases between. Looked up from germline, CDR1 is MGHDK and CDR2 is SYGVNS. The CDR3 runs to 12 residues. Here the CDR3 DNA reads TGTGCCAGCAGTCGGACACCCTATGGCTACACCTTC. Amino acid sequence: CASSRTPYGYTF.

This clonotype was detected a few times. CDR3 bases: TGCAGCGTTAGCCAGGGCCAAGGAAACACCATATATTTT. This gives the protein CSVSQGQGNTIYF. The chain employs TRBV29-1 and TRBJ1-3; possibly TRBD1 for D (5 bases). The CDR3 spans 13 residues. V lost 5 bases to trimming and J lost 4 bases, with 12 bases between them. Germline assignment: CDR1 SQVTM and CDR2 ANQGSEA.

The rearrangement uses TRBV19 and TRBJ2-1; 7 bases fit TRBD1. The CDR3 consists of 14 residues. V lost 6 bases and J lost 3; bases outside the gene matches: 5. Per germline, CDR1 LNHDA and CDR2 SQIVND (reference sequence). The CDR3 loop is CASSKDRVYNEQFF. The CDR3 coding sequence is TGTGCCAGTAGCAAAGACAGGGTCTACAATGAGCAGTTCTTC.

This clonotype has only a few counts. The rearrangement links TRBV20-1 to TRBJ1-1; D not certain. The CDR3 has 14 residues. Germline CDR1 reads DFQATT; CDR2 reads SNEGSKA (reference sequence). V was clipped by 4 bases and J by 1 base, with 13 bases between them. The CDR3 bases are TGCAGTGCTACGGTTGGGATGGGGAACACTGAAGCTTTCTTT. Translating it yields CSATVGMGNTEAFF.

The V gene is TRBV3-1, the J gene TRBJ1-6; tentatively, D is TRBD1 (5 bases). The germline gives CDR1 LGHDT, CDR2 YNNKEL (reference sequence). Deletions cut 4 bases from V and 7 bases from J, with 23 bases between. This CDR3 is built from 18 residues. The CDR3 bases are TGTGCCAGCAGCCCCAGCAATCCTTGGGGGGACTCGAATTCACCCCTCCACTTT. This encodes CASSPSNPWGDSNSPLHF. The variable domain in full, completed from reference TRBV3-1 and TRBJ1-6, reads DTAVSQTPKYLVTQMGNDKSIKCEQNLGHDTMYWYKQDSKKFLKIMFSYNNKELIINETVPNRFSPKSPDKAHLNLHINSLELGDSAVYFCASSPSNPWGDSNSPLHFGNGTRLTVT.

The chain joins TRBV7-2 to TRBJ2-5; 9 bases are shared with TRBD1. With 5 bases clipped from V and 1 base from J, the junction kept 2 bases outside the gene matches. The CDR3 consists of 14 residues. The germline gives CDR1 SGHTA, CDR2 FQGNSA. The CDR3 DNA reads TGTGCCAGCAGCCCACAGGGGGCCCAAGAGACCCAGTACTTC. Its translation is CASSPQGAQETQYF.

A few counts support this clonotype. The chain has TRBV7-2 and TRBJ2-3; D is possibly TRBD1 (6 bases). CDR1 SGHTA and CDR2 FQGNSA come from the germline V gene. V gave up 1 base and J gave up 0 bases, with 8 bases separating them. The CDR3 is 15 amino acids. CDR3: CASSLVGASTDTQYF. DNA for the CDR3: TGTGCCAGCAGCTTAGTGGGGGCTAGCACAGATACGCAGTATTTT.

This clonotype was seen more than once but under ten times. This chain joins TRBV28 and TRBJ2-1, with D unclear. The CDR3 has 15 residues. V lost 3 bases to trimming and J lost 1 base, with 10 bases between them. Per the germline V gene, CDR1 is MDHEN and CDR2 is SYDVKM. In DNA form, the CDR3 reads TGTGCCAGCAGTTTCCGGGTGTCGTCCTACAATGAGCAGTTCTTC. Amino acid sequence: CASSFRVSSYNEQFF.

This clonotype was picked up many times. The V call is TRBV7-9, the J call TRBJ1-5; possible D gene TRBD1, 5 bases. The CDR3 totals 15 residues. The V end lost 4 bases, the J end lost 5 bases, and 15 bases lay between the germline ends. CDR1 and CDR2 from the germline V gene are SEHNR and FQNEAQ (reference sequence). CDR3 in amino acids: CASSSNDRDDQPQHF. The CDR3 DNA sequence: TGTGCCAGCAGCTCAAACGATCGGGACGATCAGCCCCAGCATTTT. The whole variable domain, remainder taken from reference TRBV7-9 and TRBJ1-5, is DTGVSQNPRHKITKRGQNVTFRCDPISEHNRLYWYRQTLGQGPEFLTYFQNEAQLEKSRLLSDRFSAERPKGSFSTLEIQRTEQGDSAMYLCASSSNDRDDQPQHFGDGTRLSIL.

This clonotype was detected ten times or more. CDR3 bases: TGTGCCAGTCAATGGAGACGGGACACTGAAGCTTTCTTT. Its protein product is CASQWRRDTEAFF. The chain joins TRBV7-8 to TRBJ1-1; D gene ambiguous. The V end lost 9 bases, the J end lost 3 bases, and 14 bases lay between the germline ends. The CDR3 spans 13 residues. Germline CDR1 reads SGHVS; CDR2 reads FQNEAQ. Complete variable domain (other parts from reference TRBV7-8 and TRBJ1-1): GAGVSQSPRYKVAKRGQDVALRCDPISGHVSLFWYQQALGQGPEFLTYFQNEAQLDKSGLPSDRFFAERPEGSVSTLKIQRTQQEDSAVYLCASQWRRDTEAFFGQGTRLTVV.

In its sample, this clonotype was seen a few times. The genes are TRBV6-2 or TRBV6-3 and TRBJ2-1; D remains unclear. Trimming stripped 0 bases from V and 0 bases from J, with 9 bases between. This CDR3 comprises 16 residues. Germline V CDR1 and CDR2: MNHEY, SVGEGT. The CDR3 DNA sequence: TGTGCCAGCAGTTACTCTCACGGCTCCTCCTACAATGAGCAGTTCTTC. Translated: CASSYSHGSSYNEQFF.

This clonotype was seen more than once but under ten times. The chain couples TRBV20-1 to TRBJ1-1, with 7 positions matching TRBD1. CDR1 and CDR2 from the germline V gene are DFQATT and SNEGSKA (reference sequence). The ends lost 0 bases at V and 0 bases at J; junction bases unmatched: 10. The CDR3 spans 17 residues. For the CDR3, the DNA is TGCAGTGCTAGAGATCCCCAGACAGGGCAAATGAACACTGAAGCTTTCTTT. Protein sequence: CSARDPQTGQMNTEAFF.

In its sample, this clonotype was seen a few times. The V call is TRBV11-2, the J call TRBJ2-3; 9 bases fit TRBD2. Germline trimming cut 3 bases from V and 2 bases from J; bases unmatched to any gene: 9. Germline CDR1 SGHAT, CDR2 FQNNGV. The CDR3 covers 17 residues. In nucleotides, the CDR3 is TGTGCCAGCAGCTTGTCCTACGGCGGGGGGGTCACAGATACGCAGTATTTT. The encoded protein is CASSLSYGGGVTDTQYF.

This clonotype was recorded many times. The chain combines TRBV12-3 or TRBV12-4 with TRBJ2-1; 9 bases match TRBD2. The length of the CDR3 is 19 residues. V gave up 4 bases and J gave up 6 bases; unmatched junction bases: 19. The CDR3 spells CASSSTDPGLAVTRNEQFF. In DNA form, the CDR3 reads TGTGCCAGCAGTTCAACGGACCCGGGACTAGCAGTCACGCGCAATGAGCAGTTCTTC.

The chain links TRBV19 to TRBJ1-1, with 8 nucleotides matching TRBD1. The CDR3 has 15 residues. Looked up from germline, CDR1 is LNHDA and CDR2 is SQIVND (reference sequence). The trim removed 6 bases at V and 4 bases at J, leaving 10 bases unmatched. CDR3 coding DNA: TGTGCCAGTAGGCAAGGACAGGGTGAGGGCACTGAAGCTTTCTTT. Amino acids: CASRQGQGEGTEAFF.

This clonotype was seen a few times. The chain employs TRBV7-8 and TRBJ2-1; TRBD1 agrees at 11 bases. Germline values: CDR1 SGHVS, CDR2 FQNEAQ. The trim removed 4 bases at V and 9 bases at J, leaving 8 bases unmatched. The CDR3 is 15 amino acids. This chain's CDR3 is CASSSRRTGGGEQFF. CDR3 DNA sequence: TGTGCCAGCAGCTCCCGAAGGACAGGGGGCGGTGAGCAGTTCTTC.

In its sample, this clonotype was seen a few times. The chain links TRBV4-3 to TRBJ2-1, with D perhaps assigned TRBD1 or TRBD2 (5 bases each). Trimming took off 0 bases at V and 7 bases at J, with 13 bases between the two ends. Germline V gene lookup returns CDR1 LGHNA and CDR2 YSLEER. The CDR3 covers 15 residues. The CDR3 DNA reads TGCGCCAGCAGCCAAGAGGGGCTAGCCCTAAATGAGCAGTTCTTC. Protein: CASSQEGLALNEQFF.

This clonotype was counted a single time. V usage is TRBV7-8 and J usage is TRBJ2-3; D not certain. The CDR3 covers 18 residues. Germline CDR1 and CDR2: SGHVS and FQNEAQ. The ends were cut back, 2 bases at V and 2 bases at J, with 20 bases in the middle. Here the CDR3 DNA reads TGTGCCAGCAGCTTAAGACCCCCCGTTGGTTTACCCACAGATACGCAGTATTTT. Its translation is CASSLRPPVGLPTDTQYF. Full variable domain (missing parts from reference TRBV7-8 and TRBJ2-3): GAGVSQSPRYKVAKRGQDVALRCDPISGHVSLFWYQQALGQGPEFLTYFQNEAQLDKSGLPSDRFFAERPEGSVSTLKIQRTQQEDSAVYLCASSLRPPVGLPTDTQYFGPGTRLTVL.

This clonotype was seen a handful of times. V and J are TRBV5-4 and TRBJ2-2; 7 positions match TRBD2. Germline V gene sequence: CDR1 SGHNT, CDR2 YYREEE (reference sequence). V gave up 5 bases and J gave up 4 bases; unmatched junction bases: 5. The CDR3 has 14 amino acids. CDR3 bases: TGTGCCAGCAGGGGAGGGTTTAGCACCGGGGAGCTGTTTTTT. Amino acid sequence: CASRGGFSTGELFF.

The chain joins TRBV5-4 to TRBJ2-3, with TRBD1 matching 7 bases. The germline V gene encodes CDR1 SGHNT and CDR2 YYREEE (reference sequence). The CDR3 is 15 residues long. V gave up 3 bases and J gave up 4 bases; unmatched junction bases: 8. CDR3 bases: TGTGCCAGCAGCTACAACGACAGGGAAGCAGATACGCAGTATTTT. Its translation: CASSYNDREADTQYF.

J is TRBJ2-7 and V is TRBV7-2; 9 nucleotides align to TRBD1. Trimming took 6 bases from V and 1 from J; bases not matched to a gene: 7. Per germline, CDR1 SGHTA and CDR2 FQGNSA. This CDR3 comprises 15 residues. CDR3 nucleotides: TGTGCCAGCAGTCCCGGTGGGACAGGGTCCTACGAGCAGTACTTC. It is translated as CASSPGGTGSYEQYF.

This clonotype was seen at least ten times. The chain carries TRBV18 and TRBJ2-7, with TRBD2 identical over 14 bases. With V trimmed by 3 bases and J by 7 bases, 5 bases remained unmatched. Germline CDR1 and CDR2: KGHSH and LQKENI. CDR3 size: 15 residues. CDR3 DNA: TGTGCCAGCTCACCGGGACTAGCGGGAGAAGGGGAGCAGTACGTC. Protein: CASSPGLAGEGEQYV.

The table lists this clonotype with a few counts. The V and J genes are TRBV12-3 or TRBV12-4 and TRBJ2-7, with TRBD1 as a possible D gene (5 bases). V dropped 5 bases and J dropped 0 bases, with 11 bases sitting between them. There are 14 residues in the CDR3. CDR3 bases: TGTGCCAGCAGTCCTAAGGGGCTCTCCTACGAGCAGTACTTC. Its translation: CASSPKGLSYEQYF.

The rearrangement links TRBV28 to TRBJ2-5, with no clear D. Per germline, CDR1 MDHEN and CDR2 SYDVKM. The V end lost 6 bases, the J end lost 0 bases, and 2 bases lay between the germline ends. CDR3 length: 11 amino acids. The CDR3 DNA sequence: TGTGCCAGCAGCCACCAAGAGACCCAGTACTTC. Residues: CASSHQETQYF.